This T cell receptor beta chain is from a study of blood T cell repertoires in COVID-19. Study summary: There were acute and convalescent COVID-19 samples, and they came from the United States, Italy and Spain.

The method was immunoSEQ multiplex PCR; TCRdb's version includes in-frame clones alone and lacks a portion of them. The table lists 100,000 to 150,000 clones, around nine tenths of them singletons. Patients of the Seattle cohort, enrolled during active infection, were followed longitudinally. Trimming shortened V by 6 bases and J by 6 bases, and 15 bases separated the two germline ends. Germline lookup yields CDR1 SNHLY and CDR2 FYNNEI. This CDR3 region has 14 residues. The clonotype comes from a woman in her 70s with COVID-19, enrolled during active disease. Input material: peripheral blood. The rearrangement joins TRBV2 to TRBJ2-1, with a weak D call TRBD1 (5 bases). CDR3 sequence reads: CASSPYQGPNEQFF. CDR3 nucleotides: TGTGCCAGCAGCCCTTACCAGGGCCCCAATGAGCAGTTCTTC.